The clone carrying this TCR beta chain appeared once. The data are from a study of blood T cell repertoires in COVID-19. Study-level information: Sample material is recorded as cDNA or gDNA derived from T cells, B-cell-depleted T cells, or PBMCs.

The protocol was immunoSEQ multiplex PCR, while the TCRdb copy is restricted to in-frame clones and leaves out a portion. The sample holds tens of thousands of clones, about 91% seen once. This TCR derives from a human donor with active COVID-19. The donor label of this sample is uncertain. Sequencing was performed on peripheral blood.

CDR3 sequence: CASSPLSRQGQGYTF. The CDR3 nucleotides are TGTGCCAGCAGCCCCCTAAGTCGGCAGGGCCAGGGCTACACCTTC. The chain recombines TRBV5-5 with TRBJ1-2, with D perhaps matching TRBD1 (5 bases). Looked up from germline, CDR1 is SGHKS and CDR2 is YYEKEE (reference sequence). CDR3 size: 15 residues. V was pared by 4 bases and J by 8 bases, with 21 bases between.